These 30 T cell receptor beta chains originate from one sample sequenced in a study of response to subunit inactivated influenza vaccine. In TCRdb, the RT-PCR reads were re-called with MiXCR into one record per CDR3 protein. The data contain about 610,000 distinct CDR3 sequences, around 13% of them seen just once; the ten biggest clones take up roughly 10%. This specimen was PBMCs from blood, taken roughly 13 days after vaccination. The source is a man aged 45-65 years who received an inactivated influenza vaccine.

This clonotype was counted a few times. The chain joins TRBV11-2 to TRBJ2-3; D may correspond to TRBD1 or TRBD2 (5 bases each). Per germline, CDR1 SGHAT and CDR2 FQNNGV. CDR3 size: 17 residues. The V and J ends lost 4 bases and 2 bases respectively, with 19 bases between them. CDR3 in amino acids: CASSSPWGTAATDTQYF. The CDR3 DNA follows: TGTGCCAGCAGCTCCCCCTGGGGGACGGCTGCCACAGATACGCAGTATTTT.

V is TRBV7-3 and J is TRBJ2-2; D ambiguous. V was pared by 0 bases and J by 0 bases, with 8 bases between. The CDR3 has 16 amino acids. From germline, CDR1 is SGHTA and CDR2 FQGTGA. CDR3 protein: CASSLTGISNTGELFF. The DNA for the CDR3 is TGTGCCAGCAGCTTAACGGGGATTTCGAACACCGGGGAGCTGTTTTTT. Based on the CDR3 plus reference TRBV7-3 and TRBJ2-2, the full variable domain is GAGVSQTPSNKVTEKGKYVELRCDPISGHTALYWYRQSLGQGPEFLIYFQGTGAADDSGLPNDRFFAVRPEGSVSTLKIQRTERGDSAVYLCASSLTGISNTGELFFGEGSRLTVL.

This clonotype was seen only a few times. CDR3 DNA: TGTGCCAGCGGCGGGGAGCTGTTTTTT. Translated, it gives CASGGELFF. V gene TRBV28 combines with J gene TRBJ2-2; D not resolved. Germline loops: CDR1 MDHEN, CDR2 SYDVKM. This CDR3 comprises 9 residues. The germline V and J ends were trimmed by 8 bases and 7 bases, with 2 bases remaining between them.

The V call is TRBV7-8, the J call TRBJ1-5; D ambiguous. Trimming shortened V by 2 bases and J by 0 bases, and 11 bases separated the two germline ends. The CDR3 is 16 residues long. Germline V gene lookup returns CDR1 SGHVS and CDR2 FQNEAQ. CDR3 nucleotides: TGTGCCAGCAGCTTAAGGCGGCAGGTTAGCAATCAGCCCCAGCATTTT. Translation gives CASSLRRQVSNQPQHF.

The chain is built from TRBV2 and TRBJ1-1; maybe TRBD1 (6 bases). CDR3 length: 14 residues. V was pared by 7 bases and J by 1 base, with 13 bases between. Germline CDR1 reads SNHLY; CDR2 reads FYNNEI. The CDR3 loop is CASTGTIQNTEAFF. DNA of the CDR3: TGTGCCAGCACCGGGACAATCCAGAACACTGAAGCTTTCTTT.

This clonotype has at least ten counts. The chain recombines TRBV3-1 with TRBJ2-1; D gene unclear. This CDR3 region has 13 residues. The germline gives CDR1 LGHDT, CDR2 YNNKEL (reference sequence). V dropped 3 bases and J dropped 0 bases, with 3 bases sitting between them. The CDR3 DNA follows: TGTGCCAGCAGCCACGGCTCCTACAATGAGCAGTTCTTC. It yields the protein CASSHGSYNEQFF.

This clonotype was picked up a small number of times. The gene calls are TRBV20-1 and TRBJ2-7; D could derive from TRBD1 or TRBD2 (5 bases each). The CDR3 consists of 14 residues. V was shortened by 6 bases and J by 6 bases, with 21 bases between the two germline ends. Germline values: CDR1 DFQATT, CDR2 SNEGSKA (reference sequence). The CDR3 nucleotides read TGCAGTGCCCTTGGGGGTTCCTTGGGGTCCGAGCAGTACTTC. Translation gives CSALGGSLGSEQYF.

The CDR3 DNA follows: TGCAGTGCTAGACGCTGGGGCGATTTGAACACTGAAGCTTTCTTT. This sequence encodes CSARRWGDLNTEAFF. This chain uses TRBV20-1 with TRBJ1-1, with a possible D match to TRBD1 (5 bases). The length of the CDR3 is 15 residues. Germline lookup yields CDR1 DFQATT and CDR2 SNEGSKA (reference sequence). The ends were cut back, 2 bases at V and 0 bases at J, with 13 bases in the middle.

In this sample, this clonotype turned up a few times. The chain links TRBV12-3 or TRBV12-4 to TRBJ2-7; D could derive from TRBD1 or TRBD2 (5 bases each). With 3 bases removed from V and 6 bases from J, the gap between germline ends came to 18 bases. This CDR3 is built from 15 residues. The DNA for the CDR3 is TGTGCCAGCAGTTTTAGGGGCGCTAGCTGGGGCGAGCAGTACTTC. Translation: CASSFRGASWGEQYF.

This clonotype came up a few times. The rearrangement links TRBV15 to TRBJ1-6; D remains ambiguous. Per germline, CDR1 LNHNV and CDR2 YYDKDF (reference sequence). The CDR3 is 15 residues long. Trimming removed 0 bases from V and 9 bases from J, with 12 bases in between. The CDR3 DNA reads as TGTGCCACCAGCAGAGATAGGAAAGGTCGTTCACCCCTCCACTTT. As protein: CATSRDRKGRSPLHF.

The chain couples TRBV11-2 to TRBJ2-1; 11 positions match TRBD2. CDR3 length: 15 amino acids. The trim removed 5 bases at V and 7 bases at J, leaving 7 bases unmatched. From germline, CDR1 is SGHAT and CDR2 FQNNGV. This chain's CDR3 is CASSEIAGGRNEQFF. CDR3 DNA sequence: TGTGCCAGCAGCGAGATAGCGGGGGGGAGGAATGAGCAGTTCTTC. The whole variable domain, remainder taken from reference TRBV11-2 and TRBJ2-1, is EAGVAQSPRYKIIEKRQSVAFWCNPISGHATLYWYQQILGQGPKLLIQFQNNGVVDDSQLPKDRFSAERLKGVDSTLKIQPAKLEDSAVYLCASSEIAGGRNEQFFGPGTRLTVL.

V is TRBV6-1 and J is TRBJ1-5, with 7 bases matching TRBD1. Per germline, CDR1 MNHNS and CDR2 SASEGT. The CDR3 length is 14 residues. The trim removed 6 bases at V and 2 bases at J, leaving 4 bases unmatched. DNA for the CDR3: TGTGCCAGCAGCCGGGACAGTGGCAATCAGCCCCAGCATTTT. Translating it yields CASSRDSGNQPQHF.

As for this clonotype: Because it lacks the conserved phenylalanine or tryptophan at the end, this CDR3 is likely a read error. The J gene is TRBJ1-1, the V gene TRBV4-1; no definite D call. CDR1 MGHRA and CDR2 YSYEKL come from the germline V gene. The CDR3 runs 15 residues. V was clipped by 4 bases and J by 6 bases, with 18 bases between them. The chain's CDR3 is CASSRGHGINAEAFL. The CDR3 DNA reads as TGCGCCAGCAGCCGCGGGCACGGGATAAACGCTGAAGCTTTCCTT.

This chain links TRBV6-5 with TRBJ2-7; maybe TRBD2 (7 bases). The length of the CDR3 is 18 residues. V gave up 0 bases and J gave up 0 bases, with 18 bases separating them. Looked up from germline, CDR1 is MNHEY and CDR2 is SVGAGI. CDR3 loop: CASSYSLGSGGLSYEQYF. CDR3 coding DNA: TGTGCCAGCAGTTACTCGTTAGGGTCGGGGGGCCTCTCCTACGAGCAGTACTTC.

The table lists this clonotype with a few counts. CDR3 bases: TGTGCCAGTGGGCTGGACGTAAGCAATCAGCCCCAGCATTTT. Amino acid sequence: CASGLDVSNQPQHF. This sequence joins TRBV7-9 and TRBJ1-5; no clear D gene. The CDR3 length is 14 residues. In germline, CDR1 is SEHNR, CDR2 FQNEAQ (reference sequence). Trimming took off 9 bases at V and 1 base at J, with 13 bases between the two ends.

The CDR3 region has the DNA TGTGCCATCAGTGTTGGGAGGGACGGCAACTCGCTGGATACGCAGTATTTT. It translates to CAISVGRDGNSLDTQYF. The chain has TRBV10-3 and TRBJ2-3, with TRBD2 matching 7 bases. There are 17 residues in the CDR3. Germline V gene data show CDR1 as ENHRY and CDR2 as SYGVKD. Trimming cost V 4 bases and J 6 bases; bases outside gene matches: 16.

The sample holds a few counts of this clonotype. The chain links TRBV6-6 to TRBJ1-1, with TRBD1 as a possible D gene (6 bases). Per the germline V gene, CDR1 is MNHNY and CDR2 is SVGAGI (reference sequence). The CDR3 loop spans 11 amino acids. V dropped 6 bases and J dropped 8 bases, with 10 bases sitting between them. The CDR3 DNA follows: TGTGCCAGCAGAGGGACAACCGAAGCTTTCTTT. Amino acids: CASRGTTEAFF.

The CDR3 loop is CASSLGQALSYEQYF. CDR3 coding DNA: TGTGCCAGCAGCTTGGGACAGGCCCTCTCCTACGAGCAGTACTTC. This chain links TRBV7-2 with TRBJ2-7; 8 bases align to TRBD1. This CDR3 is 15 amino acids long. CDR1 SGHTA and CDR2 FQGNSA come from the germline V gene. Trimming took 3 bases from V and 0 from J; bases not matched to a gene: 4.

This chain links TRBV29-1 with TRBJ2-5; TRBD2 agrees at 13 bases. Germline V CDR1 and CDR2: SQVTM, ANQGSEA. The CDR3 spans 14 residues. V shed 2 bases and J 4 bases; nucleotides not matched to a gene: 1. Here the CDR3 DNA reads TGCAGCGTTGAACGGACTAGCGGGGGAGAGACCCAGTACTTC. Translating it yields CSVERTSGGETQYF.

The CDR3 DNA sequence: TGTGCCAGCAGCTTAGCGCAGGGACTAGCGCTCAATGAGCAGTTCTTC. It specifies CASSLAQGLALNEQFF. The chain is built from TRBV7-9 and TRBJ2-1; the match to TRBD2 covers 10 bases. This CDR3 spans 16 amino acids. Germline V gene sequence: CDR1 SEHNR, CDR2 FQNEAQ (reference sequence). The ends lost 0 bases at V and 6 bases at J; junction bases unmatched: 5. The full variable domain, in which reference TRBV7-9 and TRBJ2-1 provide the parts outside the CDR3, is DTGVSQNPRHKITKRGQNVTFRCDPISEHNRLYWYRQTLGQGPEFLTYFQNEAQLEKSRLLSDRFSAERPKGSFSTLEIQRTEQGDSAMYLCASSLAQGLALNEQFFGPGTRLTVL.

This clonotype occurred a few times. V usage is TRBV6-2 or TRBV6-3 and J usage is TRBJ2-3; no firm D call. V lost 5 bases, J lost 2 bases, and 8 bases lay in between. This CDR3 spans 13 amino acids. From germline, CDR1 is MNHEY and CDR2 SVGEGT. The CDR3 reads CASSTYSTDTQYF. DNA for the CDR3: TGTGCCAGCAGTACCTACTCCACAGATACGCAGTATTTT.

This clonotype was counted many times. The chain uses TRBV28 and TRBJ1-1; D ambiguous. Per the germline V gene, CDR1 is MDHEN and CDR2 is SYDVKM. Trimming stripped 6 bases from V and 3 bases from J, with 8 bases between. The CDR3 has 12 residues. The CDR3 reads CASRPTDTEAFF. CDR3 nucleotides: TGTGCCAGCAGACCGACGGACACTGAAGCTTTCTTT.

The chain couples TRBV20-1 to TRBJ2-1, with D perhaps being TRBD1 or TRBD2 (6 bases each). The CDR3 covers 13 residues. Germline V lookup: CDR1 DFQATT, CDR2 SNEGSKA (reference sequence). Between the trimmed V and J ends, which lost 6 bases and 7 bases, there was a span of 16 bases. CDR3 sequence (DNA): TGCAGTGCCCCTAAGGGGGGCCTGAATGAGCAGTTCTTC. Its protein is CSAPKGGLNEQFF.

V usage is TRBV5-1 and J usage is TRBJ1-4; perhaps TRBD1 as D (5 bases). Deletions cut 5 bases from V and 7 bases from J, with 18 bases between. Germline CDR1 and CDR2: SGHRS and YFSETQ. The CDR3 totals 15 residues. The CDR3 spells CASSPFGKGFEKLFF. In DNA form, the CDR3 reads TGCGCCAGCAGTCCCTTTGGAAAGGGGTTTGAAAAACTGTTTTTT.

This chain links TRBV25-1 with TRBJ2-3, with D unclear. In germline, CDR1 is MGHDK, CDR2 SYGVNS. Trimming took 10 bases from V and 4 from J, leaving 12 bases between them. This CDR3 has 12 residues. The CDR3 nucleotides are TGTGCCACAGCCGGGTTGGCAGATACGCAGTATTTT. Its protein product is CATAGLADTQYF.

CDR3 residues: CASSLRGLGLAGAYEQYF. As DNA, the CDR3 is TGTGCCAGCAGTTTGAGGGGCCTCGGACTAGCGGGAGCTTACGAGCAGTACTTC. The genes are TRBV28 and TRBJ2-7; 13 positions match TRBD2. The germline V gene encodes CDR1 MDHEN and CDR2 SYDVKM. The CDR3 runs 18 residues. V gave up 3 bases and J gave up 4 bases; unmatched junction bases: 12. Filled out from reference TRBV28 and TRBJ2-7, the complete variable domain reads DVKVTQSSRYLVKRTGEKVFLECVQDMDHENMFWYRQDPGLGLRLIYFSYDVKMKEKGDIPEGYSVSREKKERFSLILESASTNQTSMYLCASSLRGLGLAGAYEQYFGPGTRLTVT.

This clonotype came up a few times. CDR3 coding DNA: TGTGCCAGCAGTTACTTTCAGGGCAGCACCGGGGAGCTGTTTTTT. Translated, it gives CASSYFQGSTGELFF. The gene calls are TRBV6-5 and TRBJ2-2; perhaps TRBD1 as D (5 bases). CDR3 length: 15 residues. Germline CDR1 reads MNHEY; CDR2 reads SVGAGI. Deletions cut 1 base from V and 4 bases from J, with 10 bases between.

The chain combines TRBV29-1 with TRBJ1-3; D is uncertain. Germline assignment: CDR1 SQVTM and CDR2 ANQGSEA. Trimming removed 7 bases at V and 4 bases at J, with 14 bases between. This CDR3 spans 13 amino acids. The CDR3 sequence is CSACVSLGNTIYF. The CDR3 bases are TGCAGCGCTTGTGTCTCATTAGGAAACACCATATATTTT.

The chain is built from TRBV11-2 and TRBJ2-5; the match to TRBD2 covers 10 bases. Germline CDR1 SGHAT, CDR2 FQNNGV. The V gene end was trimmed by 2 bases and the J gene end by 5 bases; junction bases not matched to a gene: 14. CDR3 length: 18 residues. CDR3 sequence reads: CASSLYPIGTSVMETQYF. The CDR3 DNA reads as TGTGCCAGCAGCTTATACCCGATAGGGACTAGCGTAATGGAGACCCAGTACTTC.

The V and J genes are TRBV6-2 or TRBV6-3 and TRBJ1-5; a weak D match, TRBD1 (5 bases). Trimming took 6 bases from V and 4 from J, leaving 13 bases between them. In germline, CDR1 is MNHEY, CDR2 SVGEGT. The CDR3 extends over 14 amino acids. In DNA form, the CDR3 reads TGTGCCAGCAGCCCCGTCGGGGGAAATCAGCCCCAGCATTTT. It is translated as CASSPVGGNQPQHF.